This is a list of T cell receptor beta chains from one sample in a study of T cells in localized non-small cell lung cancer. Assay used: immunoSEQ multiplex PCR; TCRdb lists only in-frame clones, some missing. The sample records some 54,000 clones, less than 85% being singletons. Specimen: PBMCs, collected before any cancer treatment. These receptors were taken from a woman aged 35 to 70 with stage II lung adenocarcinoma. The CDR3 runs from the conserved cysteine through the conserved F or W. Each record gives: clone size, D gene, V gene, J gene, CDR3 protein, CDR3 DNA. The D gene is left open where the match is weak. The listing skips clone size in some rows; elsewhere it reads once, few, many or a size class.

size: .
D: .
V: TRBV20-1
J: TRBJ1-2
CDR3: CSARVDYGYTF
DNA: TGCAGTGCTAGAGTGGACTATGGCTACACCTTC

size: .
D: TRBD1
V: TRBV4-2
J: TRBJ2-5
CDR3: CASSQEGTGGEETQYF
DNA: TGTGCCAGCAGCCAAGAAGGGACAGGGGGCGAGGAGACCCAGTACTTC

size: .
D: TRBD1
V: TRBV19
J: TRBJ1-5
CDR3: CASSSTGTQPQHF
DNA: TGTGCCAGTAGTTCGACAGGGACTCAGCCCCAGCATTTT

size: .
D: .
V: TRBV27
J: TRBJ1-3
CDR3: CASSLSWGSSGNTIYF
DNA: TGTGCCAGCAGTTTATCGTGGGGTTCCTCTGGAAACACCATATATTTT

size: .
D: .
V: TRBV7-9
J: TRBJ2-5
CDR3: CASSLDIGVAVQETQYF
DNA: TGTGCCAGCAGCTTAGATATCGGGGTAGCGGTGCAAGAGACCCAGTACTTC

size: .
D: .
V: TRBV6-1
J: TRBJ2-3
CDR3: CASSVRDRPTQYF
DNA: TGTGCCAGCAGCGTCCGAGACAGGCCTACGCAGTATTTT

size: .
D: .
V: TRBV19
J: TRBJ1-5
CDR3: CASTGQISNQPQHF
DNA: TGTGCCAGTACCGGACAGATTAGCAATCAGCCCCAGCATTTT

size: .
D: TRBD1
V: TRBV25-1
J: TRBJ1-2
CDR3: CASSLSGQGYGYTF
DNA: TGTGCCAGCTCCTTATCGGGACAGGGCTATGGCTACACCTTC

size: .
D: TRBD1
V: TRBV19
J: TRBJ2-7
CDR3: CASSRGQGVTYEQYF
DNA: TGTGCCAGTAGTAGGGGGCAGGGGGTCACCTACGAGCAGTACTTC

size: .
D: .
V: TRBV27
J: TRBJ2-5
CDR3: CASSTMIQETQYF
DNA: TGTGCCAGCAGTACAATGATCCAAGAGACCCAGTACTTC

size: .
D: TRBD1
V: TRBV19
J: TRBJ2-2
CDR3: CASSPTGVTDTGELFF
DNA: TGTGCCAGTAGTCCGACAGGGGTAACGGACACCGGGGAGCTGTTTTTT

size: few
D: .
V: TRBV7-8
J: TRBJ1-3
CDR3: CASSLGRRRSGNTIYF
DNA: TGTGCCAGCAGCTTAGGGCGGCGACGTTCTGGAAACACCATATATTTT

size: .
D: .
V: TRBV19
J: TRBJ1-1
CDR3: CASSSRGANTEAFF
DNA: TGTGCCAGTAGCTCAAGAGGGGCGAACACTGAAGCTTTCTTT

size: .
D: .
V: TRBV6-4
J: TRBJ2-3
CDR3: CASSAGGPDTQYF
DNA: TGTGCCAGCAGTGCCGGGGGGCCAGATACGCAGTATTTT

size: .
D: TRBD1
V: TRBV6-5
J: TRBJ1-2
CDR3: CASSSTGQAYGYTF
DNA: TGTGCCAGCAGTTCCACGGGACAGGCCTATGGCTACACCTTC

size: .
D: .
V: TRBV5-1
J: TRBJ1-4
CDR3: CASSSEGKSEKLFF
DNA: TGCGCCAGCAGCTCCGAGGGCAAATCTGAAAAACTGTTTTTT

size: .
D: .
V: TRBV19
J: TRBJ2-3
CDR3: CASSIEARTDTQYF
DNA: TGTGCCAGTAGTATAGAGGCCCGCACAGATACGCAGTATTTT

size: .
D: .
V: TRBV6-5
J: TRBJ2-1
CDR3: CASSYRDADYNEQFF
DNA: TGTGCCAGCAGTTACAGGGACGCAGACTACAATGAGCAGTTCTTC

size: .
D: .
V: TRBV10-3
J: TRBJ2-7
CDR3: CAISERLYEQYF
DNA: TGTGCCATCAGTGAGAGGCTTTACGAGCAGTACTTC

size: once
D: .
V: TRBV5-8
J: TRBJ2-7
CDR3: CASSPASGRGAVYEQYF
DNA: TGTGCCAGCAGCCCCGCGAGCGGCAGGGGCGCAGTGTACGAGCAGTACTTC

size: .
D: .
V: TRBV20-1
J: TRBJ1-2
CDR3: CSAPNYGYTF
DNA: TGCAGTGCCCCGAACTATGGCTACACCTTC

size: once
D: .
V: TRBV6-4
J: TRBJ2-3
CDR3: CASSDQGARGDTQYF
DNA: TGTGCCAGCAGTGACCAGGGGGCGCGGGGGGATACGCAGTATTTT

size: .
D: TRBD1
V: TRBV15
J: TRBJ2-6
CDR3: CATSSRTGRSGANVLTF
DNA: TGTGCCACCAGCAGCCGGACAGGGAGATCTGGGGCCAACGTCCTGACTTTC

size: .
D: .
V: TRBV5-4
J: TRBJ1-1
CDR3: CASSSGERMNTEAFF
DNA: TGTGCCAGCAGCTCTGGGGAGAGAATGAACACTGAAGCTTTCTTT

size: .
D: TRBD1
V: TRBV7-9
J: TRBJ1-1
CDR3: CASSSQGTGGRMHTEAFF
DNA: TGTGCCAGCAGCTCCCAGGGGACAGGGGGGAGGATGCACACTGAAGCTTTCTTT

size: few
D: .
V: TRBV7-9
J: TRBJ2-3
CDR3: CASSSGAGYGGTDTQYF
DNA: TGTGCCAGCAGCTCAGGGGCAGGGTACGGTGGCACAGATACGCAGTATTTT

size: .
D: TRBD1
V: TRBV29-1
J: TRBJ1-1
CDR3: CSVEMGDRGLQAFF
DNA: TGCAGCGTTGAAATGGGGGACAGGGGGCTTCAAGCTTTCTTT